This TCR beta chain was obtained from a study of blood T cell repertoires in COVID-19. Whole-study context: Samples came from the United States, Italy and Spain, spanning acute and convalescent COVID-19. The analysed material was cDNA or gDNA that came from T cells, B-cell-depleted T cells, or PBMCs.

Original data processing: It was from reference gene primer amplification that nucleated cell counts were estimated. Profiled with immunoSEQ multiplex PCR; TCRdb holds only in-frame clones, not every one. D and trimming come from the DNA, and the V and J calls and clone size come from that table. Here the sample spans about 290,000 clones, just under 85% being singletons. There are 16 residues in the CDR3. Trimming cost V 4 bases and J 1 base; bases outside gene matches: 5. The germline gives CDR1 SGHDN, CDR2 FVKESK. This clone appeared a single time. The receptor was isolated from a woman in her forties or fifties with active or convalescent COVID-19. Sequencing input: peripheral blood. V usage is TRBV14 and J usage is TRBJ2-5, with 11 bases that match TRBD2. The CDR3 DNA is TGTGCCAGCAGCCTATTCGGGACTAGCGGCCAAGAGACCCAGTACTTC. Its protein is CASSLFGTSGQETQYF. The full variable domain, completed using reference TRBV14 and TRBJ2-5, is EAGVTQFPSHSVIEKGQTVTLRCDPISGHDNLYWYRRVMGKEIKFLLHFVKESKQDESGMPNNRFLAERTGGTYSTLKVQPAELEDSGVYFCASSLFGTSGQETQYFGPGTRLLVL.